The 12 T cell receptor beta chains presented below share a single source sample, sequenced in a study of T-cell reconstitution after alpha-beta-depleted transplantation in children. Unique molecular identifiers were incorporated during preparation of the TCRbeta library. TCRdb reprocessed the PCR reads via MiXCR and lists one record per CDR3 protein. The sample has about 600,000 distinct CDR3 sequences, about 10% seen once; the top ten hold less than 5%. Material: PBMCs from the stem cell graft donor, obtained from the stem cell graft. These receptor sequences come from a human donor who donated a stem cell graft to a child with acute myeloid leukemia.

V is TRBV29-1 and J is TRBJ2-1; tentatively, D is TRBD2 (6 bases). Germline CDR1 reads SQVTM; CDR2 reads ANQGSEA. This CDR3 spans 12 amino acids. The V gene lost 8 bases and the J gene lost 7 bases, with 15 bases spanning the gap. The CDR3 loop is CSYAWGENEQFF. The DNA of the CDR3 is TGCAGCTACGCGTGGGGGGAGAATGAGCAGTTCTTC.

This clonotype was detected many times. V gene TRBV12-3 or TRBV12-4 combines with J gene TRBJ2-5, with D possibly TRBD2 on 5 matching bases. V gave up 5 bases and J gave up 4 bases, with 17 bases separating them. CDR3 length: 15 residues. In DNA, the CDR3 is TGTGCCAGCAGTCGAAGCGGCTCGGGCGCAGAGACCCAGTACTTC. It encodes CASSRSGSGAETQYF.

This clonotype was observed a few times. The chain is built from TRBV27 and TRBJ2-3, with D possibly TRBD2 on 6 matching bases. The ends were cut back, 4 bases at V and 0 bases at J, with 14 bases in the middle. The CDR3 consists of 16 residues. Germline CDR1 and CDR2: MNHEY and SMNVEV (reference sequence). CDR3 in DNA: TGTGCCAGCAGTTCGGCAGGCGGGACTAGCACAGATACGCAGTATTTT. Its protein is CASSSAGGTSTDTQYF.

The V and J genes are TRBV7-9 and TRBJ1-1; a possible D gene is TRBD1 (5 bases). CDR3 length equals 12 residues. V shed 3 bases and J shed 6 bases, with 8 bases lying between them. CDR1 and CDR2 from the germline V gene are SEHNR and FQNEAQ (reference sequence). CDR3 region: CASSFSTAEAFF. The CDR3 DNA reads TGTGCCAGCAGCTTTTCGACAGCTGAAGCTTTCTTT.

The J gene is TRBJ2-1, the V gene TRBV20-1, with TRBD1 as a possible D gene (5 bases). Trimming stripped 7 bases from V and 4 bases from J, with 14 bases between. The CDR3 covers 13 residues. Germline loops: CDR1 DFQATT, CDR2 SNEGSKA (reference sequence). CDR3 nucleotides: TGCAGTGGGAGAGAGACAGAATACAATGAGCAGTTCTTC. Protein sequence: CSGRETEYNEQFF.

This clonotype has only a few counts. The gene calls are TRBV9 and TRBJ2-3; no reliable D call. CDR1 and CDR2 (germline): SGDLS, YYNGEE. V was clipped by 4 bases and J by 4 bases, with 7 bases between them. The CDR3 loop spans 12 amino acids. Here the CDR3 reads CASSTMADTQYF. The DNA of the CDR3 is TGTGCCAGCAGCACAATGGCAGATACGCAGTATTTT.

This clonotype turned up a few times. The chain joins TRBV12-3 or TRBV12-4 to TRBJ2-1; D remains ambiguous. The CDR3 sequence is 15 residues long. Between the trimmed V and J ends, which lost 0 bases and 8 bases, there was a span of 14 bases. CDR3 in amino acids: CASSLALGISDEQFF. The CDR3 nucleotides read TGTGCCAGCAGTTTAGCGCTTGGGATCAGCGATGAGCAGTTCTTC.

This clonotype was seen ten or more times. The chain couples TRBV7-2 to TRBJ2-2; TRBD1 is a possible D gene (5 bases). V lost 6 bases to trimming and J lost 2 bases, with 10 bases between them. The CDR3 is 14 amino acids. Germline values: CDR1 SGHTA, CDR2 FQGNSA. CDR3 amino acids: CASSNQGNTGELFF. CDR3 sequence (DNA): TGTGCCAGCAGTAACCAGGGAAACACCGGGGAGCTGTTTTTT.

This chain connects TRBV20-1 to TRBJ2-7; 13 bases align to TRBD2. V lost 6 bases and J lost 5; bases outside the gene matches: 7. CDR1 DFQATT and CDR2 SNEGSKA come from the germline V gene (reference sequence). The CDR3 extends over 14 amino acids. CDR3 region: CSATGLAGTNEQYF. In nucleotides, the CDR3 is TGCAGTGCCACGGGACTAGCGGGAACAAACGAGCAGTACTTC.

V is TRBV28 and J is TRBJ2-2, with TRBD1 as a possible D gene (5 bases). Germline V gives CDR1 MDHEN, CDR2 SYDVKM. V was cut by 7 bases and J by 2 bases, with 11 bases left in between. The CDR3 totals 14 residues. The CDR3 loop reads CASMRTTNTGELFF. CDR3 DNA: TGTGCCAGCATGAGGACAACTAACACCGGGGAGCTGTTTTTT.

The genes are TRBV20-1 and TRBJ2-7, with 7 bases fitting TRBD2. V dropped 6 bases and J dropped 2; count of bases not matched to a gene: 13. CDR1 and CDR2 from the germline V gene are DFQATT and SNEGSKA (reference sequence). The CDR3 covers 15 residues. CDR3 in DNA: TGCAGTGCCCGATCTAGGTGGGGAGGGACCTACGAGCAGTACTTC. It codes for CSARSRWGGTYEQYF.

V is TRBV20-1 and J is TRBJ1-5; no firm D call. The CDR3 contains 14 residues. Germline V gene data show CDR1 as DFQATT and CDR2 as SNEGSKA (reference sequence). V lost 5 bases and J 2 bases, leaving 13 bases between the germline ends. The CDR3 is CSAVDPGGNQPQHF. The CDR3 nucleotides read TGCAGTGCTGTGGACCCGGGAGGCAATCAGCCCCAGCATTTT.